These 4 T cell receptor beta chains came from one sample sequenced in a study of cytomegalovirus exposure and HLA in healthy donors. PCR was performed using 60 Vbeta and 13 Jbeta primers. Clones were read by immunoSEQ multiplex PCR, and TCRdb kept only the in-frame ones, dropping some. The repertoire holds 200,000 or so clones, with roughly nine tenths as singletons. Sequencing used PBMCs. These TCRs come from a girl less than two years old in good health and CMV-seronegative.

Worth noting for this clone: Relative to the germline gene, one junction end is altered; a read error may explain this. This chain links TRBV7-9 with TRBJ1-2; possible D gene TRBD1, 5 bases. There are 15 residues in the CDR3. Germline assignment: CDR1 SEHNR and CDR2 FQNEAQ (reference sequence). Here the CDR3 reads CSSSLAPGSPGGYTF. CDR3 nucleotide sequence: TGTTCCAGCAGCTTAGCGCCAGGATCTCCAGGGGGCTACACCTTC.

The V and J genes are TRBV7-2 and TRBJ2-7, with TRBD2 identical over 8 bases. Germline trimming cut 2 bases from V and 3 bases from J; bases unmatched to any gene: 6. Germline V gene lookup returns CDR1 SGHTA and CDR2 FQGNSA. The CDR3 spans 15 residues. The CDR3 DNA sequence: TGTGCCAGCAGCTTACGGCGGGGGGATATCTACGAGCAGTACTTC. Translation: CASSLRRGDIYEQYF.

This clone was found a few times. This chain joins TRBV11-2 and TRBJ2-1; D gene unclear. V lost 5 bases to trimming and J lost 6 bases, with 11 bases between them. Germline V gene lookup returns CDR1 SGHAT and CDR2 FQNNGV. This CDR3 contains 13 residues. CDR3 protein: CASSGRPGNEQFF. CDR3 sequence (DNA): TGTGCCAGCAGCGGTAGGCCAGGCAATGAGCAGTTCTTC.

The chain has TRBV6-5 and TRBJ1-2; D remains ambiguous. CDR3 length equals 12 residues. CDR1 and CDR2 from the germline V gene are MNHEY and SVGAGI. With 4 bases removed from V and 4 bases from J, the gap between germline ends came to 7 bases. CDR3 DNA sequence: TGTGCCAGCAGTTCCGGGTCCTATGGCTACACCTTC. Its protein is CASSSGSYGYTF.